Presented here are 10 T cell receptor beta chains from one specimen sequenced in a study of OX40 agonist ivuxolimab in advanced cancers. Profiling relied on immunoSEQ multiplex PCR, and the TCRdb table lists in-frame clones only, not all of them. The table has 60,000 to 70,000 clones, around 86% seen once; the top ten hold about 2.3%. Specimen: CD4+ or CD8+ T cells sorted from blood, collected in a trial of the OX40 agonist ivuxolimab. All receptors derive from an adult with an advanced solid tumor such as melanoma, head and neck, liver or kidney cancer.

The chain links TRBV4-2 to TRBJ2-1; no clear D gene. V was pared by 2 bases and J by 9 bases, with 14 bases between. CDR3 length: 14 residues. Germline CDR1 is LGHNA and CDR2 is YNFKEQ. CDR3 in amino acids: CASSQPPSPGEQFF. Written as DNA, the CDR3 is TGTGCCAGCAGCCAACCGCCGTCCCCCGGTGAGCAGTTCTTC.

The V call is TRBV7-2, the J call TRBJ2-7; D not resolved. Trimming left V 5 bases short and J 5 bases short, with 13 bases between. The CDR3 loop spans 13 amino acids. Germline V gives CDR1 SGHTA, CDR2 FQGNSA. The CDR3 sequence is CASSATPPNEQYF. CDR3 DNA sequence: TGTGCCAGCAGCGCCACCCCCCCAAACGAGCAGTACTTC.

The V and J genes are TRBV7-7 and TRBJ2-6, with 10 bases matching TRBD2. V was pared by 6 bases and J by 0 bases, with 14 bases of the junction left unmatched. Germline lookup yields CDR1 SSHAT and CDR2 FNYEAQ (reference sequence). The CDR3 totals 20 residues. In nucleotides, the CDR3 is TGTGCCAGCAGGAAACTACGTAGCGGGAGGTATTTCTCTGGGGCCAACGTCCTGACTTTC. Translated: CASRKLRSGRYFSGANVLTF.

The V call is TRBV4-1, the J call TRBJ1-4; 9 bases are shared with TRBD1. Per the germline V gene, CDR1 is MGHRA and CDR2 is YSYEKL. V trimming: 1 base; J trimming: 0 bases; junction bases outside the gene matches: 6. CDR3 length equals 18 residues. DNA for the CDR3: TGCGCCAGCAGCCAAGTAGGGGACAGGGAATCAACTAATGAAAAACTGTTTTTT. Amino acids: CASSQVGDRESTNEKLFF.

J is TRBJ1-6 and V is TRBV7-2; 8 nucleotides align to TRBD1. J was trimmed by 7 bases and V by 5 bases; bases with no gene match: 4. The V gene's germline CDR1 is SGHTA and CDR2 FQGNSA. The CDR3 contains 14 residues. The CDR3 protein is CASSRDRPNSPLHF. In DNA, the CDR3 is TGTGCCAGCAGCCGGGACAGGCCGAATTCACCCCTCCACTTT.

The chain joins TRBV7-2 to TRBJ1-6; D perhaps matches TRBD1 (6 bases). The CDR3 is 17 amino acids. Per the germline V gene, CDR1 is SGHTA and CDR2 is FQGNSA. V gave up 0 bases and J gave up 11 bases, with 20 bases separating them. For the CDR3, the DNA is TGTGCCAGCAGCTTAGCCGGTGGGGGCCTCGGAACAGCACCCCTCCACTTT. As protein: CASSLAGGGLGTAPLHF. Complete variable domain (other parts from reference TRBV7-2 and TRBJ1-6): GAGVSQSPSNKVTEKGKDVELRCDPISGHTALYWYRQSLGQGLEFLIYFQGNSAPDKSGLPSDRFSAERTGGSVSTLTIQRTQQEDSAVYLCASSLAGGGLGTAPLHFGNGTRLTVT.

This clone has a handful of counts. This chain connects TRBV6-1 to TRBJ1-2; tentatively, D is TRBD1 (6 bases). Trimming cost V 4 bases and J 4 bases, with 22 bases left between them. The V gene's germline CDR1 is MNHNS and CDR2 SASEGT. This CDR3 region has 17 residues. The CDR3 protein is CASSGPPGTTSSYGYTF. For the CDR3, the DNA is TGTGCCAGCAGTGGGCCCCCCGGGACAACTTCTTCCTATGGCTACACCTTC.

The CDR3 DNA sequence: TGTGCCAGCCCCGGACAGGGAGGGTACGAGCAGTACTTC. Protein sequence: CASPGQGGYEQYF. The chain combines TRBV6-1 with TRBJ2-7, with D tentatively TRBD1 (8 bases). The germline V gene encodes CDR1 MNHNS and CDR2 SASEGT. This CDR3 spans 13 amino acids. V dropped 8 bases and J dropped 4 bases, with 15 bases sitting between them.

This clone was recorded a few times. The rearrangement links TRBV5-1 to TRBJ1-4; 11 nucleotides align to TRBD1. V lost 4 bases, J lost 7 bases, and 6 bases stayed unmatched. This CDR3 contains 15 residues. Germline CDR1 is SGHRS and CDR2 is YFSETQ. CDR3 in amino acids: CASSRTGTGGEKLFF. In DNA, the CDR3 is TGCGCCAGCAGCAGAACCGGGACAGGGGGTGAAAAACTGTTTTTT. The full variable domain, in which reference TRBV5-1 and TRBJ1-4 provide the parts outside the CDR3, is KAGVTQTPRYLIKTRGQQVTLSCSPISGHRSVSWYQQTPGQGLQFLFEYFSETQRNKGNFPGRFSGRQFSNSRSEMNVSTLELGDSALYLCASSRTGTGGEKLFFGSGTQLSVL.

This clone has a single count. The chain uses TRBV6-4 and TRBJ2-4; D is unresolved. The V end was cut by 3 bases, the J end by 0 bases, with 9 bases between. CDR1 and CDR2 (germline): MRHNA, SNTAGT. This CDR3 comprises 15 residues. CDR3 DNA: TGTGCCAGCAGTGAGCCTGGACGAGCCAAAAACATTCAGTACTTC. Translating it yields CASSEPGRAKNIQYF.